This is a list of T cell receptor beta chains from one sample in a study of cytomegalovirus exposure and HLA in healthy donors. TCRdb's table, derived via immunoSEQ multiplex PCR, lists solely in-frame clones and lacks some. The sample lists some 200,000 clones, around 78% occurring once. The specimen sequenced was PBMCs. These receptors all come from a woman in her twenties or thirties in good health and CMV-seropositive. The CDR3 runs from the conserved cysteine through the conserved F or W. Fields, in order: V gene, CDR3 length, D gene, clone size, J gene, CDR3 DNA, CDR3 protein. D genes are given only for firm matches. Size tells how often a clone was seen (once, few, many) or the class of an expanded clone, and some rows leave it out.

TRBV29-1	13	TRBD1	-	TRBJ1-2	TGCAGCGTCCTCGGACAGGGGGGCAATGGCTACACCTTC	CSVLGQGGNGYTF
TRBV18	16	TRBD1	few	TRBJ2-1	TGTGCCAGCTCACCGGATGGACAGGGGGCTAGGAATGAGCAGTTCTTC	CASSPDGQGARNEQFF
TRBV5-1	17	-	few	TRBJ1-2	TGCGCCAGCAGCCTATGGCATGGGCAGAAAGCTAACTATGGCTACACCTTC	CASSLWHGQKANYGYTF
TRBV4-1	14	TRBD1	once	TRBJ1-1	TGCGCCAGCAGGGGACAGCTGAAGAACACTGAAGCTTTCTTT	CASRGQLKNTEAFF
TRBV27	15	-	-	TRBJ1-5	TGTGCCAGCAGTCCACTGACTATACCCAATCAGCCCCAGCATTTT	CASSPLTIPNQPQHF
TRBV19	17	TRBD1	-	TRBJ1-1	TGTGCCAGTAGTTTCAGGACAGGGGGGTCATTGGGCACTGAAGCTTTCTTT	CASSFRTGGSLGTEAFF
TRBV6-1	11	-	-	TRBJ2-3	TGTGCCAGCAGTGAATTGAATACACAGTATTTT	CASSELNTQYF
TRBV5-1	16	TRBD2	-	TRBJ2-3	TGCGCCAGCAGCTTGGTGCGGGAGGAACCCGACGATACGCAGTATTTT	CASSLVREEPDDTQYF
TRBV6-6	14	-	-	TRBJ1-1	TGTGCCAGCAGTATCCTGGGGGCTGGGACTGAAGCTTTCTTT	CASSILGAGTEAFF
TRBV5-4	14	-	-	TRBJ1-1	TGTGCCAGCAGCTTGTATCAGGGGAACACTGAAGCTTTCTTT	CASSLYQGNTEAFF
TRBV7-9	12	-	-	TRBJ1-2	TGTGCCAGCAGCTTAGACCTATTTGGCTACACCTTC	CASSLDLFGYTF
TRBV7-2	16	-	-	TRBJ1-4	TGTGCCAGCAGCTTAAGTCGGGACATGCACTTTGAAAAACTGTTTTTT	CASSLSRDMHFEKLFF
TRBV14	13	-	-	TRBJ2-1	TGTGCCAGCAGCCAAGAGTTTCGTGTTGAGCAGTTCTTC	CASSQEFRVEQFF
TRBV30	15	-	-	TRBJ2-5	TGTGCCTGGAAAGTTGAAGGGACAATACGAGAGACCCAGTACTTC	CAWKVEGTIRETQYF
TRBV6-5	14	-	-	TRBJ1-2	TGTGCCAGCAGGCCGAGACAGGACGCCCGTGGCTACACCTTC	CASRPRQDARGYTF
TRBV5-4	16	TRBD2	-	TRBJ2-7	TGTGCCAGCAGCCACAGACTAGCGGGAGGTATCTACGAGCAGTACTTC	CASSHRLAGGIYEQYF
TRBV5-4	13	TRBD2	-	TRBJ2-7	TGTGCCAGCAGCGAAGCGGGAGGGCACGAGCAGTACTTC	CASSEAGGHEQYF
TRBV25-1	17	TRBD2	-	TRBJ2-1	TGTGCCAGCAGTGTGATCAGCGGGAGGTTGTCCTACAATGAGCAGTTCTTC	CASSVISGRLSYNEQFF
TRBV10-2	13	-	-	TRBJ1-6	TGCGCCAGCAGTGAGGGCCACGCTTCACCCCTCCACTTT	CASSEGHASPLHF
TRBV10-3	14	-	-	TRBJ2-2	TGTGCCTGCCGGGAACAGGGAAACACCGGGGAGCTGTTTTTT	CACREQGNTGELFF
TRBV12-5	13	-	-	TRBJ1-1	TGTGCTAGTGGTTTGGTCCTCTCCTCTGAAGCTTTCTTT	CASGLVLSSEAFF
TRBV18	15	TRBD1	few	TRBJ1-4	TGTGCCAGCTCCTTTGCCGGGACAGAATCAGAAAAACTGTTTTTT	CASSFAGTESEKLFF
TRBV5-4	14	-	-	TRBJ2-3	TGTGCCAGCAGTCTCTTAGCGGTCACAGATACGCAGTATTTT	CASSLLAVTDTQYF
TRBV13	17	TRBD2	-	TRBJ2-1	TGTGCCAGCAGCTTAGATAGCGGGGGGGCTTCCTACAATGAGCAGTTCTTC	CASSLDSGGASYNEQFF
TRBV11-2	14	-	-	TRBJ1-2	TGTGCCAGCAGCTTTACCCAGGGATCTCAGGGCTACACCTTC	CASSFTQGSQGYTF
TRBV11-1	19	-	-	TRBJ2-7	TGTGCCAGCAGCTTAAAAGGGAGGGACGTGCAACAGGGTAGCGACGAGCAGTACTTC	CASSLKGRDVQQGSDEQYF
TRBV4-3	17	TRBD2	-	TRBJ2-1	TGCGCCAGCAGCCAAGATCCTTATCGGGAGGCTTACAATGAGCAGTTCTTC	CASSQDPYREAYNEQFF
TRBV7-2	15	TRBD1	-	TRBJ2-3	TGTGCCAGCAGACGGGACAGAGCTAGCACAGATACGCAGTATTTT	CASRRDRASTDTQYF